Each of the 4 T cell receptor beta chains below was sequenced from the same sample in a study of response to subunit inactivated influenza vaccine. MiXCR, applied by TCRdb to the RT-PCR reads, yields one record per CDR3 protein. The sample has 550,000 to 600,000 distinct CDR3 sequences; about 11% are singletons. Specimen: PBMCs from blood, collected on the day of vaccination. The origin of the receptors is a man over 45 who received an inactivated influenza vaccine.

This clonotype has only a few counts. This chain links TRBV24-1 with TRBJ2-1, with 11 bases matching TRBD2. V lost 6 bases and J lost 6; bases outside the gene matches: 3. Germline lookup yields CDR1 KGHDR and CDR2 SFDVKD. This CDR3 region has 14 residues. DNA of the CDR3: TGTGCCACCAGTATCCTAGCGGGAGGCAATGAGCAGTTCTTC. This gives the protein CATSILAGGNEQFF.

The genes are TRBV7-2 and TRBJ2-4, with D uncertain. V was clipped by 1 base and J by 5 bases, with 15 bases between them. The CDR3 loop spans 16 amino acids. The germline gives CDR1 SGHTA, CDR2 FQGNSA. CDR3 bases: TGTGCCAGCAGCTTAGGGGGATTAGGGTCCCAAAACATTCAGTACTTC. It translates to CASSLGGLGSQNIQYF.

The chain uses TRBV5-1 and TRBJ2-1; D remains unclear. CDR3 length: 17 amino acids. Trimming cost V 1 base and J 0 bases, with 14 bases left between them. The germline gives CDR1 SGHRS, CDR2 YFSETQ. Here the CDR3 reads CASSLLPLISSYNEQFF. In DNA, the CDR3 is TGCGCCAGCAGCTTGCTCCCACTAATAAGCTCCTACAATGAGCAGTTCTTC.

The V gene is TRBV7-8, the J gene TRBJ2-7; D is unresolved. Trimming removed 1 base at V and 5 bases at J, with 12 bases between. The CDR3 extends over 14 amino acids. Germline CDR1 SGHVS, CDR2 FQNEAQ. The CDR3 is CASSLEGPVNEQYF. The CDR3 DNA is TGTGCCAGCAGCTTAGAAGGGCCAGTAAACGAGCAGTACTTC. Full variable domain (remainder filled in from reference TRBV7-8 and TRBJ2-7): GAGVSQSPRYKVAKRGQDVALRCDPISGHVSLFWYQQALGQGPEFLTYFQNEAQLDKSGLPSDRFFAERPEGSVSTLKIQRTQQEDSAVYLCASSLEGPVNEQYFGPGTRLTVT.